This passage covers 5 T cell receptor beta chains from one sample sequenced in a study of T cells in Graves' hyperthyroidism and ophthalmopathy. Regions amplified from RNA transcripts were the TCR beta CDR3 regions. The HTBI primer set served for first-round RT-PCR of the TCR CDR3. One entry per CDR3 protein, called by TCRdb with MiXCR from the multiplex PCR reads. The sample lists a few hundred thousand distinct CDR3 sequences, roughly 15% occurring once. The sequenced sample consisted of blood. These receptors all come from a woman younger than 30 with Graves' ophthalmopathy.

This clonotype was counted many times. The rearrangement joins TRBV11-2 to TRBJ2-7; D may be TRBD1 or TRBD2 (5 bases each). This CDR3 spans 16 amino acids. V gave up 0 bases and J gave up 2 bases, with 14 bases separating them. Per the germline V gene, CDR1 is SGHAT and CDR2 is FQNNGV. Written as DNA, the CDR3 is TGTGCCAGCAGCTTAGATCTCCGGGGCGCTACCTACGAGCAGTACTTC. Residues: CASSLDLRGATYEQYF.

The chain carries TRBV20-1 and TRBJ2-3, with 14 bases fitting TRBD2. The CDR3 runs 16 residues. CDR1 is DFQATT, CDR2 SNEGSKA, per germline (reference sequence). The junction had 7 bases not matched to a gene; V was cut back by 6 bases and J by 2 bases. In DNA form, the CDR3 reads TGCAGTGCCCCCGGACTAGCGGGAGGCCCCACAGATACGCAGTATTTT. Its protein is CSAPGLAGGPTDTQYF.

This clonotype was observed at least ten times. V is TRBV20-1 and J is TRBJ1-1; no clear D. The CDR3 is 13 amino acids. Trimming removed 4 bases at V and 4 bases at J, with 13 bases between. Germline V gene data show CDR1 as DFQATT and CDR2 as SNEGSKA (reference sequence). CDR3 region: CSAIDGLGTEAFF. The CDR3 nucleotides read TGCAGTGCTATCGACGGACTCGGCACTGAAGCTTTCTTT.

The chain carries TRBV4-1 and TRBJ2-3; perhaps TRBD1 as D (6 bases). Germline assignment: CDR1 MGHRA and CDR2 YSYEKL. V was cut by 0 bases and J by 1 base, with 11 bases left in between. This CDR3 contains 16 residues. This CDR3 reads CASSQEEGGGTDTQYF. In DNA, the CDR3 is TGCGCCAGCAGCCAAGAGGAAGGGGGAGGCACAGATACGCAGTATTTT.

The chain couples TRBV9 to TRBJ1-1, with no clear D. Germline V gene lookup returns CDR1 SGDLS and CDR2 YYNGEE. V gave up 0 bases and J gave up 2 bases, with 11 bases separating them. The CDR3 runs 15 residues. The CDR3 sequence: CASSVEAADNTEAFF. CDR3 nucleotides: TGTGCCAGCAGCGTAGAGGCGGCGGACAACACTGAAGCTTTCTTT.